Presented here are 28 T cell receptor beta chains from one specimen sequenced in a study of blood T cell repertoires in COVID-19. TCRdb keeps only in-frame clones here, not all; method: immunoSEQ multiplex PCR. This table holds around 240,000 clones, roughly 88% found once. What was sequenced was peripheral blood. The receptors shown here come from a middle-aged woman who had recovered from COVID-19.

V gene TRBV5-6 combines with J gene TRBJ2-7, with D unclear. CDR1 and CDR2 from the germline V gene are SGHDT and YYEEEE. The CDR3 spans 12 residues. Deletions cut 2 bases from V and 4 bases from J, with 7 bases between. The CDR3 loop is CASSFENYEQYF. In DNA, the CDR3 is TGTGCCAGCAGCTTTGAGAATTACGAGCAGTACTTC.

This clone turned up a few times. The chain uses TRBV28 and TRBJ1-4, with a possible D match to TRBD1 (6 bases). There are 16 residues in the CDR3. CDR1 is MDHEN and CDR2 is SYDVKM in the germline V gene. V was pared by 1 base and J by 11 bases, with 20 bases between. The CDR3 DNA follows: TGTGCCAGCAGTTTATTCCTCGGACAGTCGGGGGGGAAACTGTTTTTT. Residues: CASSLFLGQSGGKLFF.

This chain uses TRBV7-9 with TRBJ2-7; 7 nucleotides agree with TRBD1. The trim removed 1 base at V and 3 bases at J, leaving 3 bases unmatched. CDR1 and CDR2 from the germline V gene are SEHNR and FQNEAQ (reference sequence). The CDR3 contains 14 residues. The CDR3 sequence: CASSLVAGGYEQYF. CDR3 in DNA: TGTGCCAGCAGCTTAGTCGCAGGGGGCTACGAGCAGTACTTC.

The J gene is TRBJ2-5, the V gene TRBV3-1 (or the pseudogene TRBV3-2); D unclear. The V end lost 0 bases, the J end lost 5 bases, and 7 bases lay between the germline ends. This CDR3 region has 13 residues. The germline V gene encodes CDR1 LGHDT and CDR2 YNNKEL (reference sequence). The CDR3 DNA reads TGTGCCAGCAGCCAAGATCATCGGGAGACCCAGTACTTC. It translates to CASSQDHRETQYF.

The V call is TRBV18, the J call TRBJ2-1; 12 nucleotides line up with TRBD2. The germline V gene has CDR1 KGHSH and CDR2 LQKENI. V was clipped by 3 bases and J by 0 bases; unmatched bases: 3. This CDR3 contains 17 residues. The CDR3 protein is CASSPTTSGSSYNEQFF. The CDR3 nucleotides are TGTGCCAGCTCACCCACGACTAGCGGGAGCTCCTACAATGAGCAGTTCTTC.

The V gene is TRBV7-2, the J gene TRBJ1-5, with 7 bases lining up with TRBD1. The CDR3 totals 13 residues. The germline V gene has CDR1 SGHTA and CDR2 FQGNSA. The trim removed 6 bases at V and 13 bases at J, leaving 12 bases unmatched. The CDR3 here is CASSFQTGDKQHF. The CDR3 bases are TGTGCCAGCAGTTTTCAAACAGGGGACAAACAGCATTTT.

The chain has TRBV19 and TRBJ1-1; D is perhaps TRBD1 (5 bases). Germline assignment: CDR1 LNHDA and CDR2 SQIVND (reference sequence). The CDR3 consists of 13 residues. Trimming cost V 4 bases and J 5 bases, with 11 bases left between them. This chain's CDR3 is CASSTGYLTEAFF. The CDR3 coding sequence is TGTGCCAGTAGTACAGGGTATCTTACTGAAGCTTTCTTT.

The chain recombines TRBV19 with TRBJ1-2; TRBD1 aligns across 7 bases. Germline values: CDR1 LNHDA, CDR2 SQIVND (reference sequence). The trim removed 3 bases at V and 2 bases at J, leaving 6 bases unmatched. This CDR3 is 15 amino acids long. The CDR3 loop is CASSIRKTGNYGYTF. The CDR3 nucleotides are TGTGCCAGTAGTATTCGGAAGACAGGGAACTATGGCTACACCTTC.

The chain carries TRBV6-2 or TRBV6-3 and TRBJ1-1; maybe TRBD1 (5 bases). The germline V gene encodes CDR1 MNHEY and CDR2 SVGEGT. The CDR3 loop spans 14 amino acids. With 3 bases removed from V and 4 bases from J, the gap between germline ends came to 12 bases. CDR3 residues: CASSYGEGPTEAFF. CDR3 bases: TGTGCCAGCAGTTATGGGGAGGGACCCACTGAAGCTTTCTTT.

The rearrangement uses TRBV19 and TRBJ1-2, with D maybe TRBD1 (5 bases). The CDR3 consists of 15 residues. Germline CDR1 and CDR2: LNHDA and SQIVND (reference sequence). Trimming removed 7 bases at V and 8 bases at J, with 23 bases between. CDR3 sequence (DNA): TGTGCCAGTACTGCATACGGGCAAGCCGGGGGAGGCTACACCTTC. This encodes CASTAYGQAGGGYTF.

In DNA, the CDR3 is TGTGCCAGCAGCTCCCGGGGATCGGCAACTGAAGCTTTCTTT. Amino acids: CASSSRGSATEAFF. The V call is TRBV7-8, the J call TRBJ1-1; no reliable D call. Germline V CDR1 and CDR2: SGHVS, FQNEAQ. The V and J ends lost 4 bases and 5 bases respectively, with 14 bases between them. The CDR3 consists of 14 residues.

J is TRBJ2-7 and V is TRBV5-6; 7 bases fit TRBD1. J lost 5 bases, V lost 4 bases, and 6 bases had no gene match. This CDR3 region has 13 residues. Germline V CDR1 and CDR2: SGHDT, YYEEEE. The CDR3 bases are TGTGCCAGCAGCCGATGGACAGGTGACGAGCAGTACTTC. Its translation: CASSRWTGDEQYF.

V is TRBV18 and J is TRBJ1-1; D not resolved. Germline CDR1 reads KGHSH; CDR2 reads LQKENI. This CDR3 region has 11 residues. Trimming stripped 4 bases from V and 5 bases from J, with 5 bases between. The CDR3 nucleotides are TGTGCCAGCTCACTCGGGACTGAAGCTTTCTTT. Amino acids: CASSLGTEAFF.

This clone was seen a few times. This chain joins TRBV7-8 and TRBJ2-5; a weak D match, TRBD2 (6 bases). The length of the CDR3 is 15 residues. Looked up from germline, CDR1 is SGHVS and CDR2 is FQNEAQ. Trimming pared 6 bases from V and 2 bases from J, leaving 16 bases between. The CDR3 sequence: CASRFQGTVQETQYF. Here the CDR3 DNA reads TGTGCCAGCAGATTTCAAGGGACTGTACAAGAGACCCAGTACTTC.

The rearrangement joins TRBV9 to TRBJ1-1; no clear D. V was pared by 0 bases and J by 0 bases, with 9 bases between. Germline CDR1 SGDLS, CDR2 YYNGEE. The CDR3 loop spans 15 amino acids. The CDR3 DNA reads TGTGCCAGCAGCGTAGGCGAGGGCATGAACACTGAAGCTTTCTTT. Translated: CASSVGEGMNTEAFF.

Only a few counts were recorded for this clone. The genes are TRBV19 and TRBJ1-1; 7 nucleotides agree with TRBD1. Unmatched junction bases numbered 6, after V lost 3 bases and J lost 5 bases. The CDR3 is 14 amino acids. Germline-derived CDR1 and CDR2 are LNHDA and SQIVND (reference sequence). Here the CDR3 reads CASSMVAGGTEAFF. The CDR3 DNA follows: TGTGCCAGTAGTATGGTGGCAGGGGGGACTGAAGCTTTCTTT.

J is TRBJ1-5 and V is TRBV28; a weak D match, TRBD1 (6 bases). Germline CDR1 and CDR2: MDHEN and SYDVKM. The CDR3 has 15 amino acids. Trimming removed 6 bases at V and 0 bases at J, with 12 bases between. This chain's CDR3 is CASRFGQSSNQPQHF. DNA for the CDR3: TGTGCCAGCAGGTTCGGACAGAGTAGCAATCAGCCCCAGCATTTT.

This sequence joins TRBV6-1 and TRBJ2-5; D unresolved. CDR3 size: 13 residues. Germline assignment: CDR1 MNHNS and CDR2 SASEGT. With 2 bases removed from V and 5 bases from J, the gap between germline ends came to 9 bases. CDR3 coding DNA: TGTGCCAGCAGTGAATTTGTTCGGGAGACCCAGTACTTC. Protein: CASSEFVRETQYF.

This rearrangement joins TRBV6-6 to TRBJ2-2; no clear D. From germline, CDR1 is MNHNY and CDR2 SVGAGI (reference sequence). This CDR3 has 14 residues. Written as DNA, the CDR3 is TGTGTCACCGTTTCCCAGAAGAACACCGGGGAGCTGTTTTTT. This codes for CVTVSQKNTGELFF.

The rearrangement links TRBV5-1 to TRBJ1-1, with D tentatively TRBD1 (6 bases). Germline values: CDR1 SGHRS, CDR2 YFSETQ. This CDR3 has 13 residues. Trimming pared 2 bases from V and 4 bases from J, leaving 9 bases between. The CDR3 nucleotides read TGCGCCAGCAGCTTTTCCAGGGGCACTGAAGCTTTCTTT. Translating gives CASSFSRGTEAFF.

The chain uses TRBV6-4 and TRBJ1-1, with 7 nucleotides matching TRBD1. V lost 2 bases to trimming and J lost 7 bases; unmatched junction nucleotides: 4. The CDR3 has 13 residues. CDR1 is MRHNA and CDR2 is SNTAGT in the germline V gene. In nucleotides, the CDR3 is TGTGCCAGCAGTGACAAGGGACAGAGTGAAGCTTTCTTT. This translates into CASSDKGQSEAFF.

The DNA of the CDR3 is TGTGCCAGCAGCCCTCAAAGCGGGGGGATAGAGGAGCAGTACTTC. This gives the protein CASSPQSGGIEEQYF. The V call is TRBV7-2, the J call TRBJ2-7; 9 bases match TRBD2. This CDR3 has 15 residues. CDR1 SGHTA and CDR2 FQGNSA come from the germline V gene. Trimming removed 5 bases from V and 7 bases from J; junction bases left unmatched: 12.

The rearrangement joins TRBV3-1 (or the pseudogene TRBV3-2) to TRBJ1-1; no definite D call. V was trimmed by 2 bases and J by 1 base, leaving 8 bases between them. Germline loops: CDR1 LGHDT, CDR2 YNNKEL (reference sequence). The CDR3 extends over 14 amino acids. The CDR3: CASSQLRGNTEAFF. The CDR3 coding sequence is TGTGCCAGCAGCCAACTACGGGGGAACACTGAAGCTTTCTTT.

The chain links TRBV7-9 to TRBJ1-4; 9 bases map to TRBD1. The CDR3 is 15 residues long. Germline V gives CDR1 SEHNR, CDR2 FQNEAQ (reference sequence). Germline trimming cut 5 bases from V and 7 bases from J; bases unmatched to any gene: 8. The CDR3 sequence is CASSPGTGIVEKLFF. Here the CDR3 DNA reads TGTGCCAGCAGCCCAGGGACAGGGATTGTTGAAAAACTGTTTTTT.

This clone has more than one count but fewer than ten. The chain carries TRBV10-3 and TRBJ1-6, with D possibly matching TRBD1 (5 bases). V was trimmed by 9 bases and J by 9 bases, leaving 15 bases between them. The germline V gene has CDR1 ENHRY and CDR2 SYGVKD. CDR3 size: 13 residues. CDR3: CAIGAGYGSPLHF. CDR3 in DNA: TGTGCCATTGGTGCAGGGTATGGTTCACCCCTCCACTTT.

This chain joins TRBV2 and TRBJ2-1; 10 nucleotides align to TRBD2. J lost 6 bases, V lost 6 bases, and 5 bases had no gene match. Germline lookup yields CDR1 SNHLY and CDR2 FYNNEI. The CDR3 consists of 14 residues. The CDR3 is CASRAGGPINEQFF. CDR3 nucleotide sequence: TGTGCCAGCAGAGCGGGGGGGCCTATCAATGAGCAGTTCTTC.

V is TRBV5-4 and J is TRBJ2-1; D unclear. The CDR3 covers 12 residues. Between the trimmed V and J ends, which lost 0 bases and 5 bases, there was a span of 3 bases. The germline V gene encodes CDR1 SGHNT and CDR2 YYREEE (reference sequence). Written as DNA, the CDR3 is TGTGCCAGCAGCTTGGACAACAATGAGCAGTTCTTC. Its protein product is CASSLDNNEQFF.

This clone appeared a single time. This sequence joins TRBV27 and TRBJ1-1, with 9 bases that match TRBD1. CDR1 and CDR2 from the germline V gene are MNHEY and SMNVEV (reference sequence). V was pared by 5 bases and J by 7 bases, with 8 bases of the junction left unmatched. This CDR3 contains 14 residues. This CDR3 reads CASSMDRGVSEAFF. DNA for the CDR3: TGTGCCAGCAGTATGGACAGGGGAGTCAGTGAAGCTTTCTTT.